The 22 T cell receptor beta chains below all came from one sample that was sequenced in a study of read filtering for tumor transcriptome and immune sequencing. Molecular barcoded adaptors covering alpha/delta and beta/gamma chains were used on 400 ng RNA. TCRdb itself ran the reads through MiXCR, one entry per CDR3 protein. This sample yields tens of thousands of distinct CDR3 sequences, of which around 19% are seen a single time; less than 45% belongs to the top ten. Specimen: a population of CD138-negative cells sorted from bone marrow. These receptors were collected from a donor at least 40 years old with multiple myeloma.

Sample share makes this clonotype medium-sized. The chain carries TRBV6-5 and TRBJ2-1; 13 bases match TRBD2. From germline, CDR1 is MNHEY and CDR2 SVGAGI. Trimming cost V 6 bases and J 8 bases; bases outside gene matches: 7. The CDR3 length is 15 residues. The CDR3 DNA reads as TGTGCCAGCAGCCCACTAGCGGGAGGGCCCTATGAGCAGTTCTTC. Residues: CASSPLAGGPYEQFF.

This clonotype was seen a few times. As DNA, the CDR3 is TGTGCCATCAGTGAGGGAGCGGGAGGAACCGATACGCAGTATTTT. It translates to CAISEGAGGTDTQYF. The chain couples TRBV10-3 to TRBJ2-3; 9 nucleotides match TRBD2. V lost 2 bases, J lost 6 bases, and 6 bases stayed unmatched. Per germline, CDR1 ENHRY and CDR2 SYGVKD. The CDR3 is 15 amino acids.

This clonotype was found many times. The chain joins TRBV6-2 or TRBV6-3 to TRBJ2-7; TRBD1 agrees at 7 bases. The CDR3 is made up of 18 amino acids. The V gene's germline CDR1 is MNHEY and CDR2 SVGEGT. V lost 2 bases to trimming and J lost 2 bases; unmatched junction nucleotides: 15. CDR3 amino acids: CASSYTVTTPGQAYEQYF. The DNA of the CDR3 is TGTGCCAGCAGTTACACCGTAACCACACCAGGACAGGCCTACGAGCAGTACTTC.

In the case of this clonotype: It may be a read error: a sequence one base away is much more abundant. The chain employs TRBV19 and TRBJ2-1; D is undetermined. CDR3 size: 11 residues. V was shortened by 5 bases and J by 10 bases, with 9 bases between the two germline ends. Germline V gene sequence: CDR1 LNHDA, CDR2 SQIVND (reference sequence). CDR3 sequence reads: CASSAGPEQFF. CDR3 DNA sequence: TGTGCCAGTAGTGCCGGACCGGAGCAGTTCTTC.

The sample holds many counts of this clonotype. V and J are TRBV7-2 and TRBJ2-1; D is perhaps TRBD2 (5 bases). The CDR3 has 14 amino acids. Per germline, CDR1 SGHTA and CDR2 FQGNSA. Trimming cost V 4 bases and J 7 bases, with 14 bases left between them. The CDR3 protein is CASSSRMWTNEQFF. CDR3 in DNA: TGTGCCAGCAGCTCTAGAATGTGGACTAATGAGCAGTTCTTC. Looking up the rest from reference TRBV7-2 and TRBJ2-1 gives the full variable domain: GAGVSQSPSNKVTEKGKDVELRCDPISGHTALYWYRQSLGQGLEFLIYFQGNSAPDKSGLPSDRFSAERTGGSVSTLTIQRTQQEDSAVYLCASSSRMWTNEQFFGPGTRLTVL.

This clonotype was counted only a few times. V gene TRBV5-5 combines with J gene TRBJ1-5; the D gene is possibly TRBD1 (5 bases). There are 12 residues in the CDR3. Germline loops: CDR1 SGHKS, CDR2 YYEKEE (reference sequence). Trimming took off 7 bases at V and 4 bases at J, with 9 bases between the two ends. The chain's CDR3 is CASGAGNQPQHF. In DNA, the CDR3 is TGTGCCAGCGGGGCAGGGAATCAGCCCCAGCATTTT.

CDR3 DNA sequence: TGCGCCAGCAGCTCGCCTGGGGCTAGCGGATGGGGCCTCTACAATGAGCAGTTCTTC. Protein: CASSSPGASGWGLYNEQFF. V usage is TRBV5-1 and J usage is TRBJ2-1, with 7 bases aligning to TRBD2. The CDR3 is 19 residues long. Germline loops: CDR1 SGHRS, CDR2 YFSETQ. The V gene end was trimmed by 3 bases and the J gene end by 3 bases; junction bases not matched to a gene: 18.

On this clonotype itself: Given a much more abundant clone one base away, this may be a read error. J is TRBJ2-7 and V is TRBV28; 7 nucleotides agree with TRBD1. Germline V lookup: CDR1 MDHEN, CDR2 SYDVKM. This CDR3 contains 14 residues. The V segment lost 5 bases and the J segment 3 bases; nucleotides outside the gene matches: 7. Here the CDR3 DNA reads TGTGCCAGCAGTCCCCAGACAGGGTACTACGAGCAGTACTTC. This sequence encodes CASSPQTGYYEQYF. Drawing the rest from reference TRBV28 and TRBJ2-7, the complete variable domain is DVKVTQSSRYLVKRTGEKVFLECVQDMDHENMFWYRQDPGLGLRLIYFSYDVKMKEKGDIPEGYSVSREKKERFSLILESASTNQTSMYLCASSPQTGYYEQYFGPGTRLTVT.

This clonotype was seen many times. The V gene is TRBV6-2 or TRBV6-3, the J gene TRBJ2-5; no definite D call. This CDR3 region has 13 residues. Looked up from germline, CDR1 is MNHEY and CDR2 is SVGEGT. Trimming took off 10 bases at V and 7 bases at J, with 19 bases between the two ends. The CDR3 DNA reads TGTGCCACGCGCCCCACGCGCCTGGTGACCCAGTACTTC. Residues: CATRPTRLVTQYF.

This clonotype came up many times. V gene TRBV6-5 combines with J gene TRBJ2-3; 7 bases align to TRBD1. CDR3 length: 16 residues. V was pared by 5 bases and J by 0 bases, with 8 bases of the junction left unmatched. Germline V gene data show CDR1 as MNHEY and CDR2 as SVGAGI. CDR3 residues: CASSPGQRTSTDTQYF. The CDR3 DNA follows: TGTGCCAGCAGTCCGGGACAGAGAACTAGCACAGATACGCAGTATTTT.

In its sample, this clonotype was seen many times. The V call is TRBV20-1, the J call TRBJ1-1; D might be TRBD1 (5 bases). The CDR3 consists of 14 residues. Deletions cut 5 bases from V and 1 base from J, with 14 bases between. In germline, CDR1 is DFQATT, CDR2 SNEGSKA (reference sequence). CDR3 amino acids: CSAPTDTANTEAFF. In DNA, the CDR3 is TGCAGTGCTCCGACAGATACCGCGAACACTGAAGCTTTCTTT.

About this clonotype itself: With a much larger clone just one base away, this may be a read error. The rearrangement links TRBV29-1 to TRBJ2-7, with a possible D match to TRBD1 (6 bases). The CDR3 totals 12 residues. Trimming pared 7 bases from V and 9 bases from J, leaving 19 bases between. Per the germline V gene, CDR1 is SQVTM and CDR2 is ANQGSEA. The CDR3 spells CSAGDQGNGQYF. In DNA, the CDR3 is TGCAGCGCTGGTGACCAGGGGAACGGGCAGTACTTC.

V gene TRBV24-1 combines with J gene TRBJ2-7; D call uncertain. Trimming cost V 2 bases and J 0 bases, with 7 bases left between them. Per germline, CDR1 KGHDR and CDR2 SFDVKD. This CDR3 is 14 amino acids long. The CDR3 loop is CATSDSATSYEQYF. The CDR3 nucleotides read TGTGCCACCAGTGATTCCGCCACCTCCTACGAGCAGTACTTC.

In this sample, this clonotype turned up many times. Sequence at one end of the junction differs from germline and may be a read error. V is TRBV11-1 and J is TRBJ1-2; 8 bases are a match to TRBD1. Germline lookup yields CDR1 SGHAT and CDR2 FQDESV (reference sequence). The CDR3 covers 13 residues. CDR3 DNA: TGCGCCAGCAGCCCGGGACAGGCCCTCCGCTACACCTTC. It yields the protein CASSPGQALRYTF.

This clonotype was found a few times. The chain recombines TRBV19 with TRBJ1-3, with 8 bases matching TRBD1. J lost 0 bases, V lost 5 bases, and 6 bases had no gene match. Germline CDR1 reads LNHDA; CDR2 reads SQIVND (reference sequence). The CDR3 contains 16 residues. The CDR3 coding sequence is TGTGCCAGTAGTGACAGGGGCCCATCCTCTGGAAACACCATATATTTT. This encodes CASSDRGPSSGNTIYF.

This clonotype was observed at least ten times. V and J are TRBV28 and TRBJ2-1; D perhaps matches TRBD2 (5 bases). V was trimmed by 4 bases and J by 4 bases, leaving 14 bases between them. The CDR3 is made up of 15 amino acids. Germline lookup yields CDR1 MDHEN and CDR2 SYDVKM. CDR3 protein: CASSSLGSVYNEQFF. The CDR3, as DNA: TGTGCCAGCAGTTCCCTGGGTAGCGTATACAATGAGCAGTTCTTC.

The chain has TRBV4-3 and TRBJ2-3; D remains ambiguous. V was trimmed by 0 bases and J by 1 base, leaving 8 bases between them. This CDR3 spans 15 amino acids. The V gene's germline CDR1 is LGHNA and CDR2 YSLEER. The CDR3 region has the DNA TGCGCCAGCAGCCAAGAACCGGGCCGCACAGATACGCAGTATTTT. Translation: CASSQEPGRTDTQYF.

The CDR3 sequence: CASSTGTGSGQPQHF. CDR3 DNA: TGTGCCAGCAGCACAGGGACAGGTAGCGGGCAGCCCCAGCATTTT. V usage is TRBV7-9 and J usage is TRBJ1-5; TRBD1 matches at 8 bases. Germline assignment: CDR1 SEHNR and CDR2 FQNEAQ (reference sequence). This CDR3 is built from 15 residues. V dropped 5 bases and J dropped 7; count of bases not matched to a gene: 10.

This clonotype occurred many times. The J gene is TRBJ2-1, the V gene TRBV19, with D hard to call. The CDR3 runs 12 residues. The V gene's germline CDR1 is LNHDA and CDR2 SQIVND (reference sequence). Trimming took 3 bases from V and 7 from J, leaving 7 bases between them. CDR3 protein: CASSIKWNEQFF. Here the CDR3 DNA reads TGTGCCAGTAGTATCAAGTGGAATGAGCAGTTCTTC.

This clonotype appeared many times. The DNA of the CDR3 is TGTGCCAGCAGTCCACAGGGGGGGGCGCGGGAGACCCAGTACTTC. Its translation: CASSPQGGARETQYF. The chain is built from TRBV28 and TRBJ2-5, with D tentatively TRBD1 (8 bases). Trimming shortened V by 5 bases and J by 5 bases, and 18 bases separated the two germline ends. CDR1 MDHEN and CDR2 SYDVKM come from the germline V gene. This CDR3 spans 15 amino acids.

This clonotype was seen many times. The chain recombines TRBV28 with TRBJ2-5; 8 positions match TRBD2. This CDR3 has 17 amino acids. Trimming at V came to 4 bases and at J to 5 bases, leaving 15 bases not matched to a gene. Looked up from germline, CDR1 is MDHEN and CDR2 is SYDVKM. Here the CDR3 reads CASSSSLPGRGDETQYF. The CDR3 DNA is TGTGCCAGCAGTTCTTCCCTTCCCGGGAGGGGCGACGAGACCCAGTACTTC.

This clonotype was counted between two and nine times. The chain uses TRBV6-5 and TRBJ2-1; TRBD2 is a possible D gene (5 bases). The CDR3 has 14 amino acids. Germline CDR1 MNHEY, CDR2 SVGAGI. Trimming took 1 base from V and 8 from J, leaving 12 bases between them. This chain's CDR3 is CASSYFLSSHEQFF. Written as DNA, the CDR3 is TGTGCCAGCAGTTACTTCCTTTCTAGCCATGAGCAGTTCTTC.